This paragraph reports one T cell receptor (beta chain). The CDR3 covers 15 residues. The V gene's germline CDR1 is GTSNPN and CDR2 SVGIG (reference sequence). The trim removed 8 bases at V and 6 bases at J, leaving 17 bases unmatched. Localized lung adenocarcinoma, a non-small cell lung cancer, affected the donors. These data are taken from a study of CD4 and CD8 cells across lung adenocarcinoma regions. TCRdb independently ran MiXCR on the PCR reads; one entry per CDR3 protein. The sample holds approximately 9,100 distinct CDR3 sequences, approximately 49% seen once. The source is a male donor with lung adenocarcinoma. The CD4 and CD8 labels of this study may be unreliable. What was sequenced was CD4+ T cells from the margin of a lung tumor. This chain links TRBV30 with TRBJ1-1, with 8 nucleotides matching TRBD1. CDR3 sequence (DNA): TGTGCCGGGACCTCCCGGGACAGGATCGAGGCTGAAGCTTTCTTT. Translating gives CAGTSRDRIEAEAFF.